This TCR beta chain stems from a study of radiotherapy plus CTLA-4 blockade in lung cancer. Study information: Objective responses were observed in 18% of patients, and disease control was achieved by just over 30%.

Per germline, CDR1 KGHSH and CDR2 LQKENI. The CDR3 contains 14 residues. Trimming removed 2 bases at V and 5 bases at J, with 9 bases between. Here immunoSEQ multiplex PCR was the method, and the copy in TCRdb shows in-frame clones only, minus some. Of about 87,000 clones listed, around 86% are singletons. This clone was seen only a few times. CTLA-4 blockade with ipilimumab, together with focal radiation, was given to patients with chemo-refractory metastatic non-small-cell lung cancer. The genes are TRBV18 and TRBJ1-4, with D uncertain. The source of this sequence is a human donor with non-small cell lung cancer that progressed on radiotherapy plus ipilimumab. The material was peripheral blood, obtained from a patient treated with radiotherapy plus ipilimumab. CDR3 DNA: TGTGCCAGCTCACCAGGGTTCAGCAATGAAAAACTGTTTTTT. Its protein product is CASSPGFSNEKLFF.